What follows is one T cell receptor (beta chain) and its context. The clone's antigen remains unknown. Within one base of it there is no much larger clone, and no base qualities were kept. TCRbeta CDR3 regions were amplified from genomic DNA by means of the immunoSEQ Assay, a bias-controlled multiplex PCR. Under the source paper's analysis protocol: The number of nucleated cells in each sample was estimated by amplification of reference gene primers within the assay. To quantify the absolute abundance of each unique TCRbeta CDR3 rearrangement, sequence reads were collapsed and filtered. Productive Simpson clonality was computed per sample as the square root of Simpson's diversity index over productive rearrangements. TCRdb re-hosts the immuneACCESS table, in-frame sequences only. Its copies lack some clones; in the studies checked, an unresolved V gene accounts for under half of them, and the cause for the rest is not known. The V and J calls and clone size were taken over from that table, and D and trimming were inferred from the DNA. For this sample the table gives around 72,000 clones, of which 88% were detected only once. The ten largest make up around 29% of the sample.

The sample comes from a study of blood T cell repertoires in COVID-19 (dated by TCRdb to the early 2020s). About the full investigation: The collaborator samples originated in the United States, Italy and Spain and spanned the acute and convalescent phases of COVID-19. HLA class I and class II types, where available, came from metadata supplied by the sample provider rather than from assay-based typing. Subjects who had been exposed to COVID-19, were actively infected with it, or had recovered from it provided the deeply sampled blood TCRbeta repertoires that made up the dataset. Nearly every sample came with metadata listing a de-identified subject ID, COVID-19 status, age in years and sex. The prospective study material was composed of cDNA or gDNA derived from T cells, B-cell-depleted T cells, or PBMCs. The samples were drawn from the first 160 participants of the ongoing ImmuneRACE study and from more than 1,000 subjects provided by 6 global collaborators. The repertoires were released in a freely available public database meant as a resource for research on the immune response to SARS-CoV-2. Overall study outcomes, separate from this receptor: Clinical and demographic metadata were provided uncurated, with the amount varying by source and participant.

The germline V gene (reference sequence) sets CDR1 to SEHNR and CDR2 to FQNEAQ. The CDR3 goes from the cysteine to the phenylalanine over 12 residues. CDR3 DNA is the only sequence kept; it has 36 bases, read in frame from the first base. V and J lose 1 base and 7 bases, and a span of 7 bases separates them. The collaborating institutions used their own protocols to collect whole blood in K2EDTA tubes. For TCRbeta analysis, collaborator samples were shipped as frozen whole blood, as isolated PBMCs, or as DNA extracted from either sample type. The chain couples TRBV7-9 to TRBJ1-2; the D gene lacks a confident call. The sample consisted of peripheral blood. This TCR was recovered from a man aged 50 to 59 with acute or convalescent COVID-19. The CDR3 reads as follows: CASSLVPGGYTF. The DNA sequence is given as TGTGCCAGCAGCTTAGTTCCGGGTGGCTACACCTTC.